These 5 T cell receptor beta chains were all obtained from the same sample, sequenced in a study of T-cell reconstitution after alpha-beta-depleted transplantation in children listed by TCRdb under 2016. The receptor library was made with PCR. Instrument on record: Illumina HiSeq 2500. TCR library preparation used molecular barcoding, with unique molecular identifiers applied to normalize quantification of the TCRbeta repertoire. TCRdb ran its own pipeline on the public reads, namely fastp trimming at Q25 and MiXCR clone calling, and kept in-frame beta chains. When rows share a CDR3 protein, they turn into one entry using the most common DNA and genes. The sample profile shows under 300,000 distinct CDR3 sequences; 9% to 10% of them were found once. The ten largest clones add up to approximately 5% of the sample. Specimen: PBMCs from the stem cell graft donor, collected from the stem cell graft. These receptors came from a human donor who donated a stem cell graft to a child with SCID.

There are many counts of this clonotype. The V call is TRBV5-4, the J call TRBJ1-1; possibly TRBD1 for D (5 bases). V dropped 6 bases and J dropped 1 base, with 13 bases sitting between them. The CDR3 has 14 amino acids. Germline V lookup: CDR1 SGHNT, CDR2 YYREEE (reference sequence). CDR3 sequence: CASTRWGPNTEAFF. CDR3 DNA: TGTGCCAGCACCCGTTGGGGACCGAACACTGAAGCTTTCTTT.

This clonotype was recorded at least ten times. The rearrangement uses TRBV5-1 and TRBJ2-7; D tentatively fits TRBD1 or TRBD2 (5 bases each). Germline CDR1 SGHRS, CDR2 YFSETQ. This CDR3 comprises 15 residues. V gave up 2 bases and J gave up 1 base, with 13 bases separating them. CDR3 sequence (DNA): TGCGCCAGCAGCTTCACGGGACGGGCTTCCTACGAGCAGTACTTC. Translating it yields CASSFTGRASYEQYF.

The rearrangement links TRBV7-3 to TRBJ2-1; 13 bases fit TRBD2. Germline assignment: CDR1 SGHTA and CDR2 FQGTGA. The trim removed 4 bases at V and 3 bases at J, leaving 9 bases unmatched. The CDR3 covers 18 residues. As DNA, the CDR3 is TGTGCCAGCAGCTCCCGGACTAGCGGGGGAGCCGTCTACAATGAGCAGTTCTTC. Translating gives CASSSRTSGGAVYNEQFF. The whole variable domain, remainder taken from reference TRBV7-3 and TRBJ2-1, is GAGVSQTPSNKVTEKGKYVELRCDPISGHTALYWYRQSLGQGPEFLIYFQGTGAADDSGLPNDRFFAVRPEGSVSTLKIQRTERGDSAVYLCASSSRTSGGAVYNEQFFGPGTRLTVL.

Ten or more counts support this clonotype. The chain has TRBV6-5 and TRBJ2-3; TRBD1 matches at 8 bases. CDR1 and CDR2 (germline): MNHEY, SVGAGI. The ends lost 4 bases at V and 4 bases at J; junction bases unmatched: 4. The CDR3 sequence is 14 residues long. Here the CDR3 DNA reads TGTGCCAGCAGTTTAACAGGGGGGTCAGATACGCAGTATTTT. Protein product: CASSLTGGSDTQYF.

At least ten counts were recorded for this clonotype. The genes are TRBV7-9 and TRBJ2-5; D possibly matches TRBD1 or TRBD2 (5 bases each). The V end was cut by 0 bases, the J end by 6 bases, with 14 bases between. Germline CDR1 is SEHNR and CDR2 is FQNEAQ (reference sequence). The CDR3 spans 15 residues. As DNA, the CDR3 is TGTGCCAGCAGCTTAGCTTTCCGTGGGGGAAAGACCCAGTACTTC. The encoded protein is CASSLAFRGGKTQYF.